A selection of T cell receptor delta chains follows, all from one sample in a study of gamma-delta chains in newborns, infants, children. TCRdb re-identified clones in the reads via CATT. The sample has 7,000 or so delta-chain clones; approximately 10% are singletons. What was sequenced was blood. The receptors come from a child who was a newborn, infant or young child, either healthy, febrile or measles-vaccinated (not recorded which). Each CDR3 is given with its conserved first and last residue. The D gene is left open where the match is weak. A row's size may be missing; if present it is once, few, many or a size class.

clone size,D gene,J gene,V gene,CDR3 DNA,CDR3 protein
.,.,TRDJ1,TRDV2,TGTGCCTGTGACACCGTAGCCAATTTGGGGACCGATAAACTCATCTTT,CACDTVANLGTDKLIF
.,TRDD3,TRDJ1,TRDV2,TGTGCCTGTGACGCCTTACTGGGGGAGCGGTGGACCGATAAACTCATCTTT,CACDALLGERWTDKLIF
.,TRDD3,TRDJ3,TRDV2,TGTGCCTGTGACACCGCTGGGGGATACATCTCCTGGGACACCCGACAGATGTTTTTC,CACDTAGGYISWDTRQMFF
medium-sized,.,TRDJ1,TRDV2,TGTGCCTGTGACCGCTTGGCGGGGGAGAACACCGATAAACTCATCTTT,CACDRLAGENTDKLIF
.,TRDD3,TRDJ1,TRDV2,TGTGCCTGTGACACCGTTTCCCCTGGGGGAAAGAGAGATAAACTCATCTTT,CACDTVSPGGKRDKLIF
few,TRDD3,TRDJ3,TRDV2,TGTGCCTGTGACACCGTACTGGGGGATACCCAGAGCTCCTGGGACACCCGACAGATGTTTTTC,CACDTVLGDTQSSWDTRQMFF
.,TRDD3,TRDJ1,TRDV2,TGTGCCTGTGACCCGATATTAACCGGTACTGGGGGCCCCAGCCAATCGGGCGATAAACTCATCTTT,CACDPILTGTGGPSQSGDKLIF
medium-sized,TRDD3,TRDJ1,TRDV2,TGTGCCTGTGACTCACTGGGGGACACCGATAAACTCATCTTT,CACDSLGDTDKLIF
few,.,TRDJ1,TRDV3,TGTGCCTTTATATTGTCGAGCAAAGCTAAACTCATCTTT,CAFILSSKAKLIF
.,.,TRDJ1,TRDV2,TGTGCCTGTGACACCGTCGTTATTCCTACTACTCGGGGGATCGGTGATAAACTCATCTTT,CACDTVVIPTTRGIGDKLIF
medium-sized,TRDD3,TRDJ1,TRDV2,TGTGCCTGTGACACCGTTACCAGGGGGGGGATAAATTCCCCCGATAAACTCATCTTT,CACDTVTRGGINSPDKLIF
.,TRDD3,TRDJ1,TRDV2,TGTGCCTGTGACAGTGTGGGGGATTTACTCATCTTT,CACDSVGDLLIF
.,TRDD3,TRDJ1,TRDV2,TGTGCCTGTGACACGGTTCCCTGGGGGATCCAATACACCGATAAACTCATCTTT,CACDTVPWGIQYTDKLIF
few,TRDD3,TRDJ1,TRDV2,TGTGCCTGTGAACCCCTACTGGGGCTACTCACCGATAAACTCATCTTT,CACEPLLGLLTDKLIF
.,.,TRDJ1,TRDV2,TGTGCCTGTGACCCCGTACTGGGCCCAACGGTTACCGATAAACTCATCTTT,CACDPVLGPTVTDKLIF
.,.,TRDJ2,TRDV2,TGTGCCTGTGACCCACTGGGAATTGGCGCACAACTCTTCTTT,CACDPLGIGAQLFF
few,TRDD3,TRDJ3,TRDV2,TGTGCCTGTGACACCGTTCAGGATGGGGGACCCGACCCCTCCTGGGACACCCGACAGATGTTTTTC,CACDTVQDGGPDPSWDTRQMFF
.,.,TRDJ3,TRDV2,TGTGCCTGTGACACCGCTGGCCTAAGCTCCTGGGACACCCGACAGATGTTTTTC,CACDTAGLSSWDTRQMFF
medium-sized,TRDD3,TRDJ2,TRDV2,TGTGCCTGTGACACCGTCCACCTGGGGGACCTAACAGCACAACTCTTCTTT,CACDTVHLGDLTAQLFF
medium-sized,TRDD3,TRDJ1,TRDV2,TGTGCCTGTAACCCACTGGGGGATAAGGCCGATAAACTCATCTTT,CACNPLGDKADKLIF
medium-sized,TRDD3,TRDJ2,TRDV2,TGTGCCTGTGACCCAGTTACTGGGGGATACCCAGCTTTGACAGCACAACTCTTCTTT,CACDPVTGGYPALTAQLFF
medium-sized,TRDD3,TRDJ3,TRDV2,TGTGCCTGTGACACCGTACTGGGGGATACGGGCTCCTGGGACACCCGACAGATGTTTTTC,CACDTVLGDTGSWDTRQMFF
medium-sized,TRDD3,TRDJ1,TRDV2,TGTGCCTGTGAACAACTGGGGGATACTGCCGATAAACTCATCTTT,CACEQLGDTADKLIF
few,.,TRDJ3,TRDV2,TGTGCCTGTGACACCGTGAGGGGACCTACCTGGGACACCCGACAGATGTTTTTC,CACDTVRGPTWDTRQMFF
medium-sized,.,TRDJ1,TRDV2,TGTGCCTGTGACACAGTTTCCTACGGTGTTGGGGGCCGCGATAAACTCATCTTT,CACDTVSYGVGGRDKLIF
few,TRDD3,TRDJ1,TRDV2,TGTGCCTGTGACACCGTGTCACTGGGGGATAAATCCGATAAACTCATCTTT,CACDTVSLGDKSDKLIF
.,TRDD3,TRDJ2,TRDV2,TGTGCCTGTGACACCGCAGGGATACAGGCAGCACAACTCTTCTTT,CACDTAGIQAAQLFF